The clone carrying this TCR beta chain was seen once. This record belongs to a study of CD8 T cells in Susac syndrome. The diagnostic criteria for definite or probable disease, as recently defined, were met by the patients with Susac syndrome. Random hexamers primed reverse transcription of about 0.45 to 1 ug RNA. TCRdb recomputed calls from the immunoSEQ multiplex PCR reads with MiXCR, one row per CDR3 protein. The table shows around 100,000 distinct CDR3 sequences, with about 95% occurring only once. Trimming removed 0 bases from V and 6 bases from J, with 15 bases in between. Germline values: CDR1 SGHDN, CDR2 FVKESK. This CDR3 comprises 16 residues.

Sequencing was performed on CD8+ T cells from PBMCs. The sequence was collected from a human donor with Susac syndrome. This rearrangement joins TRBV14 to TRBJ2-1, with D tentatively TRBD2 (5 bases). This CDR3 reads CASSQDPGMAGNEQFF. The CDR3 DNA reads as TGTGCCAGCAGCCAAGATCCCGGGATGGCGGGCAATGAGCAGTTCTTC.